Presented here are 15 T cell receptor beta chains from one specimen sequenced in a study of T cells in Graves' hyperthyroidism and ophthalmopathy. RNA transcripts provided the source from which TCR beta CDR3 regions were amplified. First-round RT-PCR of the TCR CDR3 relied on the HTBI primer set. TCRdb re-derived calls from the multiplex PCR reads in MiXCR, one entry per CDR3 protein. The table records about 560,000 distinct CDR3 sequences, less than 20% of them present only once. Sequenced sample: blood. These receptors came from a woman aged 30 to 39 with Graves' hyperthyroidism.

This clonotype occurred many times. This chain links TRBV5-1 with TRBJ1-1, with TRBD1 matching 8 bases. The germline V gene has CDR1 SGHRS and CDR2 YFSETQ. The J segment lost 0 bases and the V segment lost 5 bases, leaving 12 bases of the junction unmatched. This CDR3 contains 17 residues. CDR3: CASREGQGSPLNTEAFF. The CDR3 nucleotides are TGCGCCAGCAGGGAAGGACAGGGTTCTCCGTTGAACACTGAAGCTTTCTTT.

The sample holds a few counts of this clonotype. This chain joins TRBV7-6 and TRBJ2-1; TRBD2 agrees at 14 bases. After removal of 5 bases from V and 0 bases from J, the junction contained 3 bases not matched to a gene. The CDR3 runs to 17 residues. CDR1 and CDR2 from the germline V gene are SGHVS and FNYEAQ. The CDR3 is CASSRGLAGGSYNEQFF. The DNA of the CDR3 is TGTGCCAGCAGCCGCGGACTAGCGGGAGGCTCCTACAATGAGCAGTTCTTC. Using reference TRBV7-6 and TRBJ2-1 for the parts outside the CDR3, the full variable domain is GAGVSQSPRYKVTKRGQDVALRCDPISGHVSLYWYRQALGQGPEFLTYFNYEAQQDKSGLPNDRFSAERPEGSISTLTIQRTEQRDSAMYRCASSRGLAGGSYNEQFFGPGTRLTVL.

In its sample, this clonotype was seen a few times. The J gene is TRBJ1-4, the V gene TRBV28; the D gene is possibly TRBD1 (6 bases). The CDR3 runs 16 residues. The germline V gene has CDR1 MDHEN and CDR2 SYDVKM. V lost 2 bases and J 6 bases, leaving 16 bases between the germline ends. This CDR3 is CASSLPRQVGDEKLFF. The CDR3, as DNA: TGTGCCAGCAGTTTACCCCGACAGGTCGGTGATGAAAAACTGTTTTTT. Variable domain in full (rest from reference TRBV28 and TRBJ1-4): DVKVTQSSRYLVKRTGEKVFLECVQDMDHENMFWYRQDPGLGLRLIYFSYDVKMKEKGDIPEGYSVSREKKERFSLILESASTNQTSMYLCASSLPRQVGDEKLFFGSGTQLSVL.

In its sample, this clonotype was seen many times. The J gene is TRBJ2-7, the V gene TRBV30, with D unresolved. V was pared by 5 bases and J by 2 bases, with 10 bases between. CDR3 length equals 12 residues. CDR1 and CDR2 from the germline V gene are GTSNPN and SVGIG (reference sequence). CDR3 sequence: CAWGPRAYEQYF. The CDR3, as DNA: TGTGCCTGGGGCCCCAGAGCCTACGAGCAGTACTTC.

This clonotype was observed a handful of times. The chain is built from TRBV2 and TRBJ2-3; TRBD2 aligns across 9 bases. Germline V gene lookup returns CDR1 SNHLY and CDR2 FYNNEI. The CDR3 is 15 amino acids. The J segment lost 4 bases and the V segment lost 4 bases, leaving 6 bases of the junction unmatched. The CDR3, as DNA: TGTGCCAGCAGTGCCGCTAGCGGGACTGCAGATACGCAGTATTTT. Amino acids: CASSAASGTADTQYF.

CDR3 sequence: CASSEVGGSNQPQHF. CDR3 sequence (DNA): TGTGCCAGCAGTGAAGTAGGGGGGAGCAATCAGCCCCAGCATTTT. V usage is TRBV6-1 and J usage is TRBJ1-5; D may be TRBD1 (6 bases). Germline-derived CDR1 and CDR2 are MNHNS and SASEGT. Trimming pared 1 base from V and 1 base from J, leaving 8 bases between. This CDR3 spans 15 amino acids.

The rearrangement joins TRBV20-1 to TRBJ2-7; D possibly corresponds to TRBD2 (5 bases). The length of the CDR3 is 13 residues. The germline CDR1 and CDR2 sequences are DFQATT and SNEGSKA (reference sequence). V dropped 4 bases and J dropped 3 bases, with 13 bases sitting between them. In DNA, the CDR3 is TGCAGTGCTATAGGGAGCCCCTTCTACGAGCAGTACTTC. It yields the protein CSAIGSPFYEQYF.

This clonotype was seen ten or more times. The rearrangement uses TRBV6-2 or TRBV6-3 and TRBJ2-1; D not certain. The V gene lost 6 bases and the J gene lost 5 bases, with 8 bases spanning the gap. CDR1 and CDR2 (germline): MNHEY, SVGEGT. This CDR3 is 12 amino acids long. The CDR3 bases are TGTGCCAGCAGCCGCGCCGACAATGAGCAGTTCTTC. This translates into CASSRADNEQFF.

This clonotype was found many times. This chain connects TRBV28 to TRBJ2-5, with D maybe TRBD2 (6 bases). This CDR3 is 15 amino acids long. The germline V gene has CDR1 MDHEN and CDR2 SYDVKM. V was pared by 5 bases and J by 5 bases, with 18 bases between. This CDR3 reads CASSPFGGGPETQYF. In DNA, the CDR3 is TGTGCCAGCAGTCCTTTTGGCGGAGGGCCGGAGACCCAGTACTTC.

This clonotype was counted a few times. V usage is TRBV13 and J usage is TRBJ1-2, with 9 bases fitting TRBD1. Germline-derived CDR1 and CDR2 are PRHDT and FYEKMQ (reference sequence). V dropped 5 bases and J dropped 5; count of bases not matched to a gene: 6. This CDR3 has 14 residues. CDR3 DNA: TGTGCCAGCAGCCCTGACAGGGGGAAGTATGGCTACACCTTC. This translates into CASSPDRGKYGYTF.

There are many counts of this clonotype. The gene calls are TRBV20-1 and TRBJ2-7; D gene uncertain. In germline, CDR1 is DFQATT, CDR2 SNEGSKA (reference sequence). The germline V and J ends were trimmed by 2 bases and 2 bases, with 7 bases remaining between them. The CDR3 spans 12 residues. The DNA for the CDR3 is TGCAGTGCTAGATCCCGGCCCTACGAGCAGTACTTC. It translates to CSARSRPYEQYF.

This clonotype occurred a few times. The chain recombines TRBV19 with TRBJ1-5; D might be TRBD1 (5 bases). The CDR3 extends over 14 amino acids. Trimming pared 3 bases from V and 4 bases from J, leaving 10 bases between. The germline gives CDR1 LNHDA, CDR2 SQIVND (reference sequence). The CDR3 DNA follows: TGTGCCAGTAGTATGGGACTTTCGAATCAGCCCCAGCATTTT. This translates into CASSMGLSNQPQHF.

This clonotype was seen a handful of times. A much larger clone lies one base from this, so it may be a read error. The genes are TRBV14 and TRBJ1-1; D not resolved. The CDR3 length is 14 residues. V lost 1 base and J lost 1, with 7 bases in between. Germline CDR1 and CDR2: SGHDN and FVKESK. The CDR3: CASSQVSRNTEAFF. The CDR3 nucleotides are TGTGCCAGCAGCCAAGTCTCACGGAACACTGAAGCTTTCTTT.

Written as DNA, the CDR3 is TGTGCCAGCAGCCATAGCGGGAGTGGGCACGAGCAGTACTTC. Its translation: CASSHSGSGHEQYF. This sequence joins TRBV7-2 and TRBJ2-7, with TRBD2 matching over 9 bases. V trimming: 5 bases; J trimming: 5 bases; junction bases outside the gene matches: 7. The germline V gene has CDR1 SGHTA and CDR2 FQGNSA. CDR3 length: 14 amino acids. The variable domain in full, completed from reference TRBV7-2 and TRBJ2-7, reads GAGVSQSPSNKVTEKGKDVELRCDPISGHTALYWYRQSLGQGLEFLIYFQGNSAPDKSGLPSDRFSAERTGGSVSTLTIQRTQQEDSAVYLCASSHSGSGHEQYFGPGTRLTVT.

This clonotype came up many times. This sequence joins TRBV28 and TRBJ1-1, with D possibly matching TRBD1 (5 bases). Between the trimmed V and J ends, which lost 4 bases and 2 bases, there was a span of 14 bases. The CDR3 consists of 15 residues. From germline, CDR1 is MDHEN and CDR2 SYDVKM. In DNA form, the CDR3 reads TGTGCCAGCAGTTCCCTTGCGGACACCAACACTGAAGCTTTCTTT. It encodes CASSSLADTNTEAFF.